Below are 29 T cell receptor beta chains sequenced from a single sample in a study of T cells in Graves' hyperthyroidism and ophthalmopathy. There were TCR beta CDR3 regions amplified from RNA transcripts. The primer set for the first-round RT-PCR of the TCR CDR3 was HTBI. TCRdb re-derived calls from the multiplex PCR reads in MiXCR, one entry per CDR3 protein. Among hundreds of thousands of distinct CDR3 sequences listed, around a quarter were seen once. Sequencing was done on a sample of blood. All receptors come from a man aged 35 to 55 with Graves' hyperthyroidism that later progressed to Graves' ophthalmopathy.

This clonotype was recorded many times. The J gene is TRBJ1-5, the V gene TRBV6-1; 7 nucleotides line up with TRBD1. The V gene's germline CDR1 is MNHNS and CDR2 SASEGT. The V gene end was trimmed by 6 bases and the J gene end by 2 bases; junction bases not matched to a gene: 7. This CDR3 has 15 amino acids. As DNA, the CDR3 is TGTGCCAGCAGCCCCCGACAGGGAGGCAATCAGCCCCAGCATTTT. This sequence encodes CASSPRQGGNQPQHF.

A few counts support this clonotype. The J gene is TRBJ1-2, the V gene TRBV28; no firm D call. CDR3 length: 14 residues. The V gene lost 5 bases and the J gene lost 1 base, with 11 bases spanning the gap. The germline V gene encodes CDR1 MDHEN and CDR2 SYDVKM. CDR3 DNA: TGTGCCAGCAGTCCCCACACAGTTAACTATGGCTACACCTTC. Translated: CASSPHTVNYGYTF.

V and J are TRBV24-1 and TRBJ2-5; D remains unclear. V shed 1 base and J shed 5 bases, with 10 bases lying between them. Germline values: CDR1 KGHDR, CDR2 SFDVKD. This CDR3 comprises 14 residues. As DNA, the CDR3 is TGTGCCACCAGTGATTTTGGAACCATGGAGACCCAGTACTTC. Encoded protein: CATSDFGTMETQYF.

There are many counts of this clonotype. The CDR3: CASTRRGNNSPLHF. CDR3 nucleotides: TGTGCCAGCACCCGACGGGGGAATAATTCACCCCTCCACTTT. This chain uses TRBV28 with TRBJ1-6; maybe TRBD1 (5 bases). The CDR3 length is 14 residues. CDR1 is MDHEN and CDR2 is SYDVKM in the germline V gene. The germline V and J ends were trimmed by 7 bases and 5 bases, with 12 bases remaining between them.

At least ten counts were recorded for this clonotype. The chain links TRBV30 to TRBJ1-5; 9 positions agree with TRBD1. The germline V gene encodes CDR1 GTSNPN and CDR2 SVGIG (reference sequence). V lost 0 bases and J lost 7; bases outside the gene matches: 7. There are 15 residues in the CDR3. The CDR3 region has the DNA TGTGCCTGGAGTGTACAGGGGGCGGGGGGACAGCCCCAGCATTTT. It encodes CAWSVQGAGGQPQHF.

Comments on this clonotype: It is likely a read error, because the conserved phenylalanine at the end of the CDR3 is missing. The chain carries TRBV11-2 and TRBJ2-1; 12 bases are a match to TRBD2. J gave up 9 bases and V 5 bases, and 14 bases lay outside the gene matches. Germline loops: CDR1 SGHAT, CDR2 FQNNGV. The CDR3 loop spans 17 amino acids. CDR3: CASSQMGLAGGSGEQFL. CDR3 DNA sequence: TGTGCCAGCAGCCAGATGGGTCTAGCGGGAGGGTCAGGTGAGCAGTTCCTA.

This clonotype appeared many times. CDR3 sequence: CASSGGGSETQYF. CDR3 coding DNA: TGTGCCAGCAGCGGGGGGGGCTCAGAGACCCAGTACTTC. The chain combines TRBV6-1 with TRBJ2-5, with TRBD2 matching over 8 bases. In germline, CDR1 is MNHNS, CDR2 SASEGT. The CDR3 spans 13 residues. After removal of 6 bases from V and 4 bases from J, the junction contained 4 bases not matched to a gene.

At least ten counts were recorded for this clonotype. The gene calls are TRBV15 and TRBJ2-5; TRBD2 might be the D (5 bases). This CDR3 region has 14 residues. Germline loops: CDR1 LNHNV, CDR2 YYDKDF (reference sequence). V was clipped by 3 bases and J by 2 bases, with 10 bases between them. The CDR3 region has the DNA TGTGCCACCAGCAGTCGTCAGCGGCAAGAGACCCAGTACTTC. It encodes CATSSRQRQETQYF.

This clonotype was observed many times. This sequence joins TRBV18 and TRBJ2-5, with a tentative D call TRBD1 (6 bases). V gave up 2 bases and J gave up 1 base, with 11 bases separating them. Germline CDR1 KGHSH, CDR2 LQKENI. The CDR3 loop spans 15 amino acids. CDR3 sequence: CASSPTDRPQETQYF. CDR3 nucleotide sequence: TGTGCCAGCTCACCAACGGACAGACCCCAAGAGACCCAGTACTTC.

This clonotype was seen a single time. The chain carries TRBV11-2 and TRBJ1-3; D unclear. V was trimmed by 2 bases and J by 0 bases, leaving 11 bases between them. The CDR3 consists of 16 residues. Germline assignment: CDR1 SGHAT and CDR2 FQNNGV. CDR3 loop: CASSLTPESSGNTIYF. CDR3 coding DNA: TGTGCCAGCAGCTTAACTCCGGAGAGCTCTGGAAACACCATATATTTT.

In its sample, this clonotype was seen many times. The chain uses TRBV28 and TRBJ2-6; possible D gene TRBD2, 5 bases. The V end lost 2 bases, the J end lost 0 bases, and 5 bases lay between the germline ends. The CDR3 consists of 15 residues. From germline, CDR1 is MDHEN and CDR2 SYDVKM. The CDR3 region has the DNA TGTGCCAGCAGTTTAGGGAGCTCTGGGGCCAACGTCCTGACTTTC. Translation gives CASSLGSSGANVLTF.

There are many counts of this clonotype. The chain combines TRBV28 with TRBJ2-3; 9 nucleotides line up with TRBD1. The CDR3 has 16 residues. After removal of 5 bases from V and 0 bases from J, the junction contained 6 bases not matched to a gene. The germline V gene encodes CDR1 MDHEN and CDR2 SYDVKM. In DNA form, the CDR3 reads TGTGCCAGCAGTCCCGGACAGGGGCGGAGCACAGATACGCAGTATTTT. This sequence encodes CASSPGQGRSTDTQYF. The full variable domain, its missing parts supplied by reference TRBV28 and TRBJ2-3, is DVKVTQSSRYLVKRTGEKVFLECVQDMDHENMFWYRQDPGLGLRLIYFSYDVKMKEKGDIPEGYSVSREKKERFSLILESASTNQTSMYLCASSPGQGRSTDTQYFGPGTRLTVL.

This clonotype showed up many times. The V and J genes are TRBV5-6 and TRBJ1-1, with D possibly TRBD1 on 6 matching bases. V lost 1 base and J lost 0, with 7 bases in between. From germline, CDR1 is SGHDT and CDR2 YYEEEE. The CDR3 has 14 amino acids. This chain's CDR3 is CASSLRQVNTEAFF. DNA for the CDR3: TGTGCCAGCAGCTTGAGACAGGTGAACACTGAAGCTTTCTTT. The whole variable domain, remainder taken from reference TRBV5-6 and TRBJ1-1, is DAGVTQSPTHLIKTRGQQVTLRCSPKSGHDTVSWYQQALGQGPQFIFQYYEEEERQRGNFPDRFSGHQFPNYSSELNVNALLLGDSALYLCASSLRQVNTEAFFGQGTRLTVV.

In DNA form, the CDR3 reads TGTGCCAGCAGCTTAATCCCGAGTCCTTCCTATGGCTACACCTTC. Its protein is CASSLIPSPSYGYTF. This chain joins TRBV7-2 and TRBJ1-2, with D unclear. V was cut by 2 bases and J by 4 bases, with 14 bases left in between. The germline CDR1 and CDR2 sequences are SGHTA and FQGNSA. The CDR3 sequence is 15 residues long.

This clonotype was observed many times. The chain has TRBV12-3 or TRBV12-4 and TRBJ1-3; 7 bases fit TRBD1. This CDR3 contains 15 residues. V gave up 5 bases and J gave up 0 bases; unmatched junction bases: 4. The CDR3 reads CASSPRDSSGNTIYF. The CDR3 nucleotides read TGTGCCAGCAGTCCCCGGGACAGCTCTGGAAACACCATATATTTT.

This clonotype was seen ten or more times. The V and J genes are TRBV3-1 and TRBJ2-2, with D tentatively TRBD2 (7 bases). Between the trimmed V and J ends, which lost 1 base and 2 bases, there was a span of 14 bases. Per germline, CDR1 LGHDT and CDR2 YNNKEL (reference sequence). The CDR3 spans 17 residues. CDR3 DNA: TGTGCCAGCAGCCAAGTAGGGGGAGGGCCAAACACCGGGGAGCTGTTTTTT. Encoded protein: CASSQVGGGPNTGELFF. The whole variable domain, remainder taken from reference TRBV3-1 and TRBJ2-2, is DTAVSQTPKYLVTQMGNDKSIKCEQNLGHDTMYWYKQDSKKFLKIMFSYNNKELIINETVPNRFSPKSPDKAHLNLHINSLELGDSAVYFCASSQVGGGPNTGELFFGEGSRLTVL.

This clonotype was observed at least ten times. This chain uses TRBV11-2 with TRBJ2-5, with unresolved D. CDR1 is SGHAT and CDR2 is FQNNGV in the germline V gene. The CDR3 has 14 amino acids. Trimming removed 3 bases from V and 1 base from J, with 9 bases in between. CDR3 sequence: CASSLEVGQETQYF. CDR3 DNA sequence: TGTGCCAGCAGCTTGGAAGTGGGCCAAGAGACCCAGTACTTC.

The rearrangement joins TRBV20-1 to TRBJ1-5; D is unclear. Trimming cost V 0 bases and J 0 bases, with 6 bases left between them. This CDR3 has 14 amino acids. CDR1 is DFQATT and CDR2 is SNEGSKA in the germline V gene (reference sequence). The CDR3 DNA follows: TGCAGTGCTAGAGATGGGGATAGCAATCAGCCCCAGCATTTT. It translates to CSARDGDSNQPQHF.

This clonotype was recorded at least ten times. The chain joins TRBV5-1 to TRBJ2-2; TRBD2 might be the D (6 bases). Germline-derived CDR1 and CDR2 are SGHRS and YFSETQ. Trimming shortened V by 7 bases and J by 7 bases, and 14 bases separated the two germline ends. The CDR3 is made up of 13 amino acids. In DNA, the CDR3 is TGCGCCAGCGTGGAGGGGACCGGCGGGGAGCTGTTTTTT. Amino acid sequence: CASVEGTGGELFF.

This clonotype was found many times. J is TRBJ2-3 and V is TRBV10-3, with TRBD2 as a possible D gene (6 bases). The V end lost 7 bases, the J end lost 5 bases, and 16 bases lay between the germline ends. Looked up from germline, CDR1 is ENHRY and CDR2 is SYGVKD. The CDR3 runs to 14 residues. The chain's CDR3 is CAITRDSEVDTQYF. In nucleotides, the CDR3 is TGTGCCATCACCCGGGACTCCGAGGTAGATACGCAGTATTTT.

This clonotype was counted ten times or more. This CDR3 is CASSFSAGHTGELFF. In DNA, the CDR3 is TGTGCCAGCAGTTTTAGTGCAGGACACACCGGGGAGCTGTTTTTT. The chain recombines TRBV12-3 or TRBV12-4 with TRBJ2-2; no clear D gene. The V and J ends lost 3 bases and 3 bases respectively, with 11 bases between them. The CDR3 length is 15 residues.

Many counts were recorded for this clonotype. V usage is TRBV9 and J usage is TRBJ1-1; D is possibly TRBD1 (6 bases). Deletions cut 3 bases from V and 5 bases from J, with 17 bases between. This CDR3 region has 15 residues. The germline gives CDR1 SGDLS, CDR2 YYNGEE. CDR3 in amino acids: CASSAGQWSRTEAFF. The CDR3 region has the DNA TGTGCCAGCAGCGCCGGACAGTGGAGTAGGACTGAAGCTTTCTTT.

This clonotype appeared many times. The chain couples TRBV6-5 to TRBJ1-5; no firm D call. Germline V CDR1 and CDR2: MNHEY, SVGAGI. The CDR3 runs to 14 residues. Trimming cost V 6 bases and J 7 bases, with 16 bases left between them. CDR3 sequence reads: CASRPIGVNQPQHF. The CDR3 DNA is TGTGCCAGCAGACCTATTGGGGTAAACCAGCCCCAGCATTTT.

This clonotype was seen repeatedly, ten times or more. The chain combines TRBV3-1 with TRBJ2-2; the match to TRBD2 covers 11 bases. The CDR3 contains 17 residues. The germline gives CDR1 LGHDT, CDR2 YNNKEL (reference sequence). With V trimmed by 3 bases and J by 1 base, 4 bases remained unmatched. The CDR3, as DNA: TGTGCCAGCAGCCACCAACTAGCGGGAGAGAACACCGGGGAGCTGTTTTTT. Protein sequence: CASSHQLAGENTGELFF.

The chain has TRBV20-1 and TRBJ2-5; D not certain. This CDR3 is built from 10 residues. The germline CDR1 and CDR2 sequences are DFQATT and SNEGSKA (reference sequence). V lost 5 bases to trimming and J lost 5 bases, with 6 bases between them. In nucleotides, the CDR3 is TGCAGTGCTGGGCGCGAGACCCAGTACTTC. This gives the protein CSAGRETQYF.

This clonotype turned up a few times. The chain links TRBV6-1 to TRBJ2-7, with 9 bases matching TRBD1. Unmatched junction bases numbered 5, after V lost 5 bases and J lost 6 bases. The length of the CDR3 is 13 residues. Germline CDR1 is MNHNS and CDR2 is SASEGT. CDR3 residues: CASSQNRGPEQYF. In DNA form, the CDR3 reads TGTGCCAGCAGTCAGAACAGGGGGCCCGAGCAGTACTTC.

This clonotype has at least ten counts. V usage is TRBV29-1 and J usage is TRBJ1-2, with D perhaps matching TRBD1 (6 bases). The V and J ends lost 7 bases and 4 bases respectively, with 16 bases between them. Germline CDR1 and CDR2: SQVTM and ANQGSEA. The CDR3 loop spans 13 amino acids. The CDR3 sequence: CSGGPEQGYGYTF. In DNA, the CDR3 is TGCAGCGGCGGGCCCGAACAGGGCTATGGCTACACCTTC.

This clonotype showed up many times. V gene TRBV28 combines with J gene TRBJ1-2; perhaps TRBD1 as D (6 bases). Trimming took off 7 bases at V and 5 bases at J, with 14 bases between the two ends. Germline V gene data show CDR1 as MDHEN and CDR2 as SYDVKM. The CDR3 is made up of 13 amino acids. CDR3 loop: CASTVRGFYGYTF. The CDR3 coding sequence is TGTGCCAGCACCGTCAGGGGTTTTTATGGCTACACCTTC.

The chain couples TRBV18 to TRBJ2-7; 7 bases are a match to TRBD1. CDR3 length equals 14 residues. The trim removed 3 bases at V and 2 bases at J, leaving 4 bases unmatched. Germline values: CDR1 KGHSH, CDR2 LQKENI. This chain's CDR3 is CASSPGDSPYEQYF. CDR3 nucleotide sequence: TGTGCCAGCTCACCGGGGGACAGCCCCTACGAGCAGTACTTC.